A selection of T cell receptor beta chains follows, all from one sample in a study of early T cells in non-severe SARS-CoV-2 infection. TCRdb reprocessed the 5' RACE reads with MiXCR, giving one entry per CDR3 protein. The sample lists around 26,000 distinct CDR3 sequences; approximately 5% were seen once. Sequencing used whole blood. The receptors stem from an adult who was a healthcare worker with PCR-confirmed SARS-CoV-2 infection or an uninfected control (not recorded which). CDR3s include the opening cysteine and the closing phenylalanine or tryptophan. The order of the fields is clone size, V gene, J gene, D gene, CDR3 protein, CDR3 DNA. The D gene is left open where the match is weak. Size values are once, few and many counts, or a class for expanded clones, and some rows have none.

>many|TRBV5-1|TRBJ1-1|-
CASSLSPNTEAFF
TGCGCCAGCAGCTTGTCACCGAACACTGAAGCTTTCTTT
>-|TRBV7-7|TRBJ2-1|-
CASSTGADNEQFF
TGTGCTAGCAGCACAGGAGCCGACAATGAGCAGTTCTTC
>many|TRBV5-1|TRBJ2-1|TRBD2
CASSLEASGSVYEQFF
TGCGCCAGCAGCTTGGAGGCTAGCGGGAGTGTATATGAGCAGTTCTTC
>few|TRBV4-1|TRBJ1-1|TRBD1
CASSHGTGRNTEAFF
TGCGCCAGCAGCCACGGGACAGGGAGGAACACTGAAGCTTTCTTT
>many|TRBV3-1|TRBJ2-2|TRBD1
CASSPGTGVTGELFF
TGTGCCAGCAGCCCCGGGACAGGGGTTACCGGGGAGCTGTTTTTT
>few|TRBV6-1|TRBJ2-5|-
CASSESTTTQETQYF
TGTGCCAGCAGCGAATCGACAACAACCCAAGAGACCCAGTACTTC
>many|TRBV6-6|TRBJ2-1|TRBD2
CASTGAGGAHNEQFF
TGTGCCAGCACCGGAGCGGGGGGGGCACACAATGAGCAGTTCTTC
>-|TRBV20-1|TRBJ2-1|TRBD2
CSASAGGMDYEQFF
TGCAGTGCTTCTGCCGGGGGGATGGACTATGAGCAGTTCTTC
>medium-sized|TRBV3-1|TRBJ2-1|TRBD2
CASSRLAGHNEQFF
TGTGCCAGCAGTCGACTAGCGGGGCACAATGAGCAGTTCTTC
>-|TRBV5-1|TRBJ1-6|-
CASSPTPRGGKLINSPLHF
TGCGCCAGCAGCCCAACCCCCAGGGGTGGAAAGTTAATTAATTCACCCCTCCACTTT
>many|TRBV7-9|TRBJ1-5|-
CASSIGGGNQPQHF
TGTGCCAGCAGCATCGGGGGAGGCAATCAGCCCCAGCATTTT
>many|TRBV6-5|TRBJ1-1|-
CASSYETANTEAFF
TGTGCCAGCAGTTACGAGACGGCTAACACTGAAGCTTTCTTT
>many|TRBV28|TRBJ1-4|-
CASSYGPSLEKLFF
TGTGCCAGCAGTTACGGGCCCTCGTTGGAAAAACTGTTTTTT
>many|TRBV29-1|TRBJ1-2|-
CSVTPSGYGYTF
TGCAGCGTTACCCCTAGTGGGTATGGCTACACCTTC
>few|TRBV27|TRBJ2-1|TRBD2
CAIRRSGGRNEQFF
TGTGCCATCAGGAGGAGCGGCGGGAGGAATGAGCAGTTCTTC
>medium-sized|TRBV30|TRBJ2-7|TRBD2
CAWKPLSGGYYEQYF
TGTGCCTGGAAACCCCTCAGCGGGGGTTACTACGAGCAGTACTTC
>medium-sized|TRBV6-5|TRBJ1-5|TRBD1
CASRTGGKGSNQPQHF
TGTGCCTCCCGGACAGGGGGAAAGGGGAGCAATCAGCCCCAGCATTTT
>many|TRBV29-1|TRBJ1-2|-
CSVENSDNYGYTF
TGCAGCGTTGAAAATTCGGATAACTATGGCTACACCTTC
>many|TRBV18|TRBJ1-1|TRBD1
CASSPKRTGLTEAFF
TGTGCCAGCTCACCTAAAAGGACAGGGCTGACTGAAGCTTTCTTT
>many|TRBV30|TRBJ1-4|-
CAWSDLENEKLFF
TGTGCCTGGAGTGACCTGGAAAATGAAAAACTGTTTTTT
>few|TRBV30|TRBJ1-2|-
CAWSSDFYGYTF
TGTGCCTGGAGTTCAGACTTCTATGGCTACACCTTC
>many|TRBV20-1|TRBJ2-3|TRBD2
CSASETSGGTDTQYF
TGCAGTGCTAGTGAGACTAGCGGGGGCACAGATACGCAGTATTTT
>few|TRBV27|TRBJ2-3|-
CASTLTPPGTDTQYF
TGTGCCAGCACACTCACGCCACCGGGCACAGATACGCAGTATTTT
>many|TRBV3-1|TRBJ2-2|-
CASSQDGQSNTGELFF
TGTGCCAGCAGCCAAGACGGACAGTCGAACACCGGGGAGCTGTTTTTT
>many|TRBV7-2|TRBJ2-1|-
CASSFRGSNEQFF
TGTGCCAGCAGCTTCCGGGGAAGCAATGAGCAGTTCTTC
>many|TRBV30|TRBJ1-5|-
CAWSRLGNQPQHF
TGTGCCTGGAGTCGCCTAGGCAATCAGCCCCAGCATTTT
>many|TRBV28|TRBJ1-2|-
CASSFSLYGYTF
TGTGCCAGCAGTTTCAGCCTCTATGGCTACACCTTC
>many|TRBV5-1|TRBJ2-2|-
CASSLGSRTNTGELFF
TGCGCCAGCAGCTTGGGGTCTAGAACGAACACCGGGGAGCTGTTTTTT
>few|TRBV18|TRBJ1-1|-
CASSGDKERSTEAFF
TGTGCCAGCTCCGGGGACAAAGAACGGTCCACTGAAGCTTTCTTT
>few|TRBV5-1|TRBJ1-4|-
CASSSLPEATNEKLFF
TGCGCCAGCAGCTCGCTTCCGGAGGCAACTAATGAAAAACTGTTTTTT
>many|TRBV20-1|TRBJ2-1|TRBD2
CSAPTSGGTNEQFF
TGCAGTGCACCGACTAGCGGAGGGACCAATGAGCAGTTCTTC
>many|TRBV7-9|TRBJ2-1|TRBD2
CASSRAGGRNEQFF
TGTGCCAGCAGCAGGGCGGGAGGGCGCAATGAGCAGTTCTTC
>many|TRBV18|TRBJ2-7|-
CASSPGQTSSYEQYF
TGTGCCAGCTCACCAGGGCAGACCAGCTCCTACGAGCAGTACTTC
>few|TRBV20-1|TRBJ2-5|-
CSASNPRQETQYF
TGCAGTGCTAGTAACCCGCGCCAAGAGACCCAGTACTTC
>few|TRBV28|TRBJ1-1|TRBD1
CASSPWTGGVGKAFF
TGTGCCAGCAGTCCTTGGACAGGGGGCGTGGGGAAAGCTTTCTTT
>many|TRBV14|TRBJ1-1|-
CASSPLQGNGMNTEAFF
TGTGCCAGCAGCCCCCTACAGGGAAACGGGATGAACACTGAAGCTTTCTTT
>many|TRBV6-5|TRBJ2-2|-
CASSQGRNTGELFF
TGTGCCAGCAGTCAGGGGAGGAACACCGGGGAGCTGTTTTTT
>many|TRBV7-2|TRBJ2-2|-
CASSLAGQNTGELFF
TGTGCCAGCAGCTTAGCGGGGCAAAACACCGGGGAGCTGTTTTTT
>many|TRBV7-8|TRBJ2-1|-
CASSLGRGSRFF
TGTGCCAGCAGCTTAGGTAGAGGATCCCGGTTCTTC
>many|TRBV28|TRBJ2-7|-
CASSTVGLTPTYEQYF
TGTGCCAGCAGTACCGTTGGACTAACACCGACCTACGAGCAGTACTTC
>many|TRBV6-1|TRBJ2-7|-
CASSRTTGDEQYF
TGTGCCAGCAGTCGGACCACGGGGGACGAGCAGTACTTC
>many|TRBV5-1|TRBJ2-3|-
CASSLRSGQTDTQYF
TGCGCCAGCAGCTTGCGCTCAGGGCAGACAGATACGCAGTATTTT
>few|TRBV2|TRBJ1-6|-
CASTSPARVRSPLHF
TGTGCCAGCACCTCGCCGGCCAGGGTGAGGTCACCCCTCCACTTT
>many|TRBV5-1|TRBJ2-1|TRBD1
CASSADRVVEQFF
TGCGCCAGCAGCGCGGACAGGGTAGTTGAGCAGTTCTTC
>many|TRBV11-2|TRBJ1-1|-
CASSLPRQLMNTEAFF
TGTGCCAGCAGCTTACCACGACAGCTAATGAACACTGAAGCTTTCTTT
>many|TRBV6-5|TRBJ2-3|-
CASSYSRSNTDTQYF
TGTGCCAGCAGTTACTCCCGCAGCAACACAGATACGCAGTATTTT
>few|TRBV28|TRBJ2-5|-
CASKTDSDRKETQYF
TGTGCCAGCAAGACGGACAGTGATCGAAAAGAGACCCAGTACTTC
>many|TRBV11-2|TRBJ1-1|TRBD1
CASSLTGGASEAFF
TGTGCCAGCAGCTTAACAGGGGGCGCTTCTGAAGCTTTCTTT
>-|TRBV5-1|TRBJ2-1|-
CAVGSGNSYNEQFF
TGCGCGGTCGGGAGCGGTAACTCCTACAATGAGCAGTTCTTC
>many|TRBV20-1|TRBJ2-1|-
CSAPDPGTPEQEQFF
TGCAGTGCACCTGATCCCGGGACCCCCGAGCAGGAGCAGTTCTTC
>many|TRBV7-3|TRBJ2-3|-
CASSPGLLSSTDTQYF
TGTGCCAGCAGCCCGGGACTCTTAAGTAGCACAGATACGCAGTATTTT
>many|TRBV15|TRBJ1-3|-
CATSRAPDRESGNTIYF
TGTGCCACCAGCAGAGCCCCCGACCGAGAATCTGGAAACACCATATATTTT
>many|TRBV5-1|TRBJ1-6|-
CASSWGRSSYNSPLHF
TGCGCCAGCAGCTGGGGACGGAGCTCCTATAATTCACCCCTCCACTTT
>once|TRBV3-1|TRBJ2-7|TRBD1
CASSQGPGTGTYEQYF
TGTGCCAGCAGCCAAGGCCCCGGGACAGGGACCTACGAGCAGTACTTC
>few|TRBV5-1|TRBJ1-1|-
CASSLGDVNTEAFF
TGCGCCAGCAGCTTGGGCGACGTGAACACTGAAGCTTTCTTT